This T cell receptor (beta chain) was documented in a study of blood T cells in healthy people across ages. Findings and caveats of the study: The percentage of naive T cells correlated strongly with TCR beta diversity.

With regard to this clonotype: Its matching antigen is unknown.

The CDR3 has 17 amino acids. V was clipped by 3 bases and J by 0 bases, with 16 bases between them. A sample-barcoded 5' primer and a J-beta primer mix were used in a second PCR of about 7 to 12 cycles. Sequencing yielded, for each sample, at least 3 million paired-end reads carrying CDR3. MiXCR was run by TCRdb on the 5' RACE reads, yielding one entry per CDR3 protein. Here the sample spans under 2,000,000 distinct CDR3 sequences, about 50% being singletons. The chain carries TRBV12-3 or TRBV12-4 and TRBJ2-3, with D maybe TRBD1 (6 bases). This sequence was found in a woman aged 40-49 years in good health. Sequences were obtained from blood. The CDR3 spells CASSFRDITKSTDTQYF. The CDR3 nucleotides are TGTGCCAGCAGTTTTCGGGACATCACAAAAAGCACAGATACGCAGTATTTT.